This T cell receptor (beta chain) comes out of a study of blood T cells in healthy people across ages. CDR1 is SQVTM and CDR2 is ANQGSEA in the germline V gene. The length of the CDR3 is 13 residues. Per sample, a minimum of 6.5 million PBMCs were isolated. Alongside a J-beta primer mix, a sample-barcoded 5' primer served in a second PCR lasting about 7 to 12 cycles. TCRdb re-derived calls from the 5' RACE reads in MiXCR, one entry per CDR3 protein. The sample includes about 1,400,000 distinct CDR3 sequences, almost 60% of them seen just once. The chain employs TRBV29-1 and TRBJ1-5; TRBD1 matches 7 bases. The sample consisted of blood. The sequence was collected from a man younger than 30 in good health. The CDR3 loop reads CNARDSLGEPQHF. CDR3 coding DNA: TGCAACGCCAGGGACAGCTTAGGGGAGCCCCAGCATTTT. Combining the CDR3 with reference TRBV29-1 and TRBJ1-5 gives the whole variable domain SAVISQKPSRDICQRGTSLTIQCQVDSQVTMMFWYRQQPGQSLTLIATANQGSEATYESGFVIDKFPISRPNLTFSTLTVSNMSPEDSSIYLCNARDSLGEPQHFGDGTRLSIL.